This TCR beta chain is drawn from a study of blood T cell repertoires in COVID-19. Study-level information: Sites in the United States, Italy and Spain provided acute and convalescent COVID-19 samples.

Under the authors' procedure: The authors estimated nucleated cell counts from reference gene primer amplification. The repertoire was sequenced with immunoSEQ multiplex PCR; TCRdb's copy has only in-frame clones and lacks some. For V, J and clone size, that table is used; D and trimming come from the DNA. Of just over 90,000 clones in the sample, more than 75% are singletons; the top ten hold 7%. Sequenced: peripheral blood. The source of this sequence is a man between 65 and 85 years old with acute or convalescent COVID-19.

The DNA for the CDR3 is TGCGCCAGCAGCCAAGAGGTAGTCGGGAGTATCGGGAATGAGCAGTTCTTC. Amino acids: CASSQEVVGSIGNEQFF. The genes are TRBV4-1 and TRBJ2-1, with D tentatively TRBD2 (6 bases). Germline CDR1 and CDR2: MGHRA and YSYEKL. Between the trimmed V and J ends, which lost 0 bases and 7 bases, there was a span of 19 bases. CDR3 length: 17 residues.